The present TCR beta chain was sequenced within a study of blood T cells in healthy people across ages. The CDR3 runs 15 residues. The V and J ends lost 4 bases and 3 bases, in that order; junction bases with no gene match: 9. CDR1 MRHNA and CDR2 SNTAGT come from the germline V gene. This clonotype was counted between two and nine times. Next came a second PCR, run for about 7 to 12 cycles, which used a sample-barcoded 5' primer along with a J-beta primer mix. Each CDR3 protein gets one entry after TCRdb re-called the 5' RACE reads with MiXCR. The sample contains 1.5 million to 2 million distinct CDR3 sequences, roughly 28% of which appear only once.

The chain uses TRBV6-4 and TRBJ2-7; 7 nucleotides agree with TRBD1. The source of this sequence is a woman aged 30 to 39 in good health. Sequencing used blood. The CDR3 sequence: CASSGPGQPVYEQYF. The CDR3 DNA sequence: TGTGCCAGCAGTGGCCCGGGACAGCCAGTCTACGAGCAGTACTTC.